The rows below give T cell receptor beta chains drawn from one sample of a study of neurological immune-mediated disorders. TCRdb ran MiXCR on the 5' RACE reads and lists one entry per CDR3 protein. The profile shows about 50,000 distinct CDR3 sequences, approximately 17% of them singletons. The sample comprised PBMCs. Receptors were obtained from a man aged 60-69 years in good health. Each CDR3 is given with its conserved first and last residue. Fields, in order: CDR3 DNA, CDR3 protein, J gene, clone size, V gene, D gene, CDR3 length. D genes are given only for firm matches. Not every row has a clone size; where given, it reads once, few, many or a size class.

TGTGCCAGCAGTCCACACCACGCGCCTCATACGCAGTATTTT	CASSPHHAPHTQYF	TRBJ2-3	many	TRBV28	.	14
TGTGCCAGCAGCTTAGGAAGTATTCCCAATGAGCAGTTCTTC	CASSLGSIPNEQFF	TRBJ2-1	many	TRBV7-6	.	14
TGTGCCAGCAGTCGCCAGGGGGGAACAACAGAGACCCAGTACTTC	CASSRQGGTTETQYF	TRBJ2-5	.	TRBV5-4	.	15
TGCAGTGCAGGGACTAGCGGGACCCACACAGATACGCAGTATTTT	CSAGTSGTHTDTQYF	TRBJ2-3	many	TRBV20-1	TRBD2	15
TGTGCCAGCTCACCGGGGGGATATGGCTACACCTTC	CASSPGGYGYTF	TRBJ1-2	many	TRBV18	.	12
.	CASSFYICSARVRVAEKLFF	TRBJ1-4	once	TRBV5-6	.	20
TGTGCCACCAGCAGAGCAGCGGGGGGCCACCAAGAGACCCAGTACTTC	CATSRAAGGHQETQYF	TRBJ2-5	few	TRBV15	TRBD2	16
TGCAGTGCTAGGGAAGCGGGAGGCTCCTACAATGAGCAGTTCTTC	CSAREAGGSYNEQFF	TRBJ2-1	few	TRBV20-1	TRBD2	15
TGTGCCAGCAGCTTAGTCCTTGGACAGACCGATTCACCCCTCCACTTT	CASSLVLGQTDSPLHF	TRBJ1-6	.	TRBV7-8	.	16
TGTGCCAGCCCGGACCCGGGACAGGGGGGCCATGGCTACACCTTC	CASPDPGQGGHGYTF	TRBJ1-2	few	TRBV7-9	TRBD1	15
TGCAGCGTTGAAGATCGAAACCGAGATGAGCAGTTCTTC	CSVEDRNRDEQFF	TRBJ2-1	many	TRBV29-1	.	13
TGCAGTGCTAGAGGGGCAGGGTGGCATGGCTACACCTTC	CSARGAGWHGYTF	TRBJ1-2	many	TRBV20-1	.	13
TGTGCCAGCAGCCAAACTAGCGGTCCCTACGAGCAGTACTTC	CASSQTSGPYEQYF	TRBJ2-7	many	TRBV3-1	TRBD2	14
TGCAGTGCCCCAGGGTCGGGTCTAGAGAATTCACCCCTCCACTTT	CSAPGSGLENSPLHF	TRBJ1-6	many	TRBV20-1	.	15
TGCAGCGGGAGGACCTGGGATACTGAAGCTTTCTTT	CSGRTWDTEAFF	TRBJ1-1	many	TRBV29-1	.	12
TGTGCCAGCTCACCGGAAGGAGCAGATACGCAGTATTTT	CASSPEGADTQYF	TRBJ2-3	many	TRBV18	.	13
TGTGCCAGCAGTTCCCAAGTGGGAGGGTACAATGAGCAGTTCTTC	CASSSQVGGYNEQFF	TRBJ2-1	.	TRBV12-3/TRBV12-4	TRBD2	15
TGTGCCAGCAGCTTAGAGATGATAGGTCGAGCGCAGTATTTT	CASSLEMIGRAQYF	TRBJ2-3	many	TRBV11-2	.	14
TGTGCCAGCAGTTTACAGGGCTACGAGCAGTACTTC	CASSLQGYEQYF	TRBJ2-7	many	TRBV28	.	12
TGTGCCAGCTCACCACCAAACCGCAGGGCGGGGGCCAACGTCCTGACTTTC	CASSPPNRRAGANVLTF	TRBJ2-6	many	TRBV18	.	17
TGTGCCAGCATCACCCCCCCCGGGGCTGAGCAGTTCTTC	CASITPPGAEQFF	TRBJ2-1	many	TRBV7-2	.	13
TGTGCCACAAAGACCCAGGGCAAAGATACGCAGTATTTT	CATKTQGKDTQYF	TRBJ2-3	many	TRBV6-5	.	13
TGTGCCTGGAGTGTCGCGGGGGGGCCAGATACGCAGTATTTT	CAWSVAGGPDTQYF	TRBJ2-3	.	TRBV30	TRBD2	14
TGTGCCAGCAGTGATTCAGTTCCCGGGACGGAGGGTCAGCCCCAGCATTTT	CASSDSVPGTEGQPQHF	TRBJ1-5	.	TRBV6-4	.	17
TGCGCCAGCAGTGAGCCAGCTGGGTACGCTGAAGCTTTCTTT	CASSEPAGYAEAFF	TRBJ1-1	many	TRBV10-2	.	14
TGTGCCAGCAGTTTGGAGGGTAGCTGGAATGAGCAGTTCTTC	CASSLEGSWNEQFF	TRBJ2-1	many	TRBV28	.	14
TGCGCCAGCGCTCTCCAGGGCGGTGAGACCCAGTACTTC	CASALQGGETQYF	TRBJ2-5	many	TRBV5-1	.	13
TGCAGTGCTAGTCGGGCCCGGGACCAGCCCCAGCATTTT	CSASRARDQPQHF	TRBJ1-5	many	TRBV20-1	.	13
TGTGCCAGCAGTGACCAGGGGAGGTCCTACAATGAGCAGTTCTTC	CASSDQGRSYNEQFF	TRBJ2-1	many	TRBV6-1	.	15
TGTGCCAGCAGCTTAGACCCATTTGTGGGTAGCTCCTACGAGCAGTACTTC	CASSLDPFVGSSYEQYF	TRBJ2-7	.	TRBV7-8	.	17
TGTGCCATATTACGGGACAGGGTTGGGGAGCAGTACTTC	CAILRDRVGEQYF	TRBJ2-7	many	TRBV10-3	TRBD1	13
TGTGCCAGCAGCTTGAAACAACAGGGGGCGTACGAAAAACTGTTTTTT	CASSLKQQGAYEKLFF	TRBJ1-4	.	TRBV5-6	TRBD1	16
TGCAGTGCTAGTCTTAGAGATACGCAGTATTTT	CSASLRDTQYF	TRBJ2-3	.	TRBV20-1	.	11
TGCAGTGCTAGAGGGGGAGGTGCGACTAGCGGGAGGGAGCTACTTAGCACAGATACGCAGTATTTT	CSARGGGATSGRELLSTDTQYF	TRBJ2-3	few	TRBV20-1	TRBD2	22
TGTGCCAGCAGCTTTGTACGGGTTGAGCAGTTCTTC	CASSFVRVEQFF	TRBJ2-1	many	TRBV7-2	.	12
TGTGCCAGCAGCGGTGACAGGGGGTATGAGACCCAGTACTTC	CASSGDRGYETQYF	TRBJ2-5	many	TRBV9	TRBD1	14
TGCGCCAGCAGCCTATCGAACACGAATGAGCAGTTCTTC	CASSLSNTNEQFF	TRBJ2-1	many	TRBV5-1	.	13
TGTGCCATCAGTGAACAGGGGAGGACTGAAGCTTTCTTT	CAISEQGRTEAFF	TRBJ1-1	many	TRBV10-3	TRBD1	13